This T cell receptor beta chain was identified in a study of a mutant IDH1 vaccine in newly diagnosed glioma. Across the study: Patients were started on vaccination 4-6 weeks after radiotherapy alone, or with temozolomide cycles. Treatment recipients were about 60% male and about 40% female, and their mean age was around 40 years.

Time point reported: week 11, during vaccination. Vaccinated patients received 300 ug of mutant IDH1 20-mer peptide per dose, with topical imiquimod. Note on this clone: Its antigen is undetermined.

V dropped 3 bases and J dropped 0 bases, with 8 bases sitting between them. CDR1 and CDR2 (germline): MNHNY, SVGAGI (reference sequence). The CDR3 contains 14 residues. Sequencing used immunoSEQ multiplex PCR; TCRdb keeps in-frame clones, though not all of them. Of 20,000 to 25,000 clones listed, roughly 85% were seen once; the top ten hold over 7%. The V call is TRBV6-6, the J call TRBJ2-5, with D possibly matching TRBD2 (6 bases). Sequences were derived from PBMCs, sampled from a glioma patient whose treatment included an IDH1 peptide vaccine. The receptor was isolated from a man aged 35-49 years with glioma. The CDR3 region is CASSYRGYQETQYF. CDR3 bases: TGTGCCAGCAGTTATCGGGGGTACCAAGAGACCCAGTACTTC.